This is a list of T cell receptor beta chains from one sample in a study of T-cell reconstitution after alpha-beta-depleted transplantation in children. TCRdb passed the PCR reads through MiXCR, listing each CDR3 protein once. The top ten clones hold around 2.5% of a sample with roughly 350,000 distinct CDR3 sequences, 10% to 13% of them seen once. This sample comprised PBMCs from the stem cell graft donor, obtained from the stem cell graft. The receptor source for this set is a human donor who donated a stem cell graft to a child with acute lymphoblastic leukemia. Both conserved end residues are part of each CDR3. D genes are given only for firm matches. The size of a clone is reported for some rows only, either as once, few or many, or as a class for expanded clones.

V: TRBV7-2; D: NA; J: TRBJ2-1; size: NA; CDR3: CASSPKHEQFF; DNA: TGTGCCAGCAGCCCAAAGCATGAGCAGTTCTTC
V: TRBV12-3/TRBV12-4; D: NA; J: TRBJ1-6; size: few; CDR3: CASSPRGGRTAPLHF; DNA: TGTGCCAGCAGTCCCCGGGGTGGGCGTACAGCGCCCCTCCACTTT
V: TRBV9; D: TRBD2; J: TRBJ2-3; size: many; CDR3: CASSVLSGRDTQYF; DNA: TGTGCCAGCAGCGTACTTAGCGGGAGAGATACGCAGTATTTT
V: TRBV20-1; D: NA; J: TRBJ2-7; size: NA; CDR3: CSAFSQSSYEQYF; DNA: TGCAGTGCCTTCTCCCAATCTTCCTACGAGCAGTACTTC
V: TRBV20-1; D: NA; J: TRBJ2-5; size: NA; CDR3: CSALGEGGETQYF; DNA: TGCAGTGCTTTAGGTGAAGGGGGAGAGACCCAGTACTTC
V: TRBV27; D: TRBD1; J: TRBJ1-2; size: NA; CDR3: CASSWTGAGYGYTF; DNA: TGTGCCAGCAGTTGGACAGGGGCCGGTTATGGCTACACCTTC
V: TRBV5-1; D: TRBD1; J: TRBJ1-4; size: few; CDR3: CASSITGVAEKLFF; DNA: TGCGCCAGCAGCATAACAGGGGTGGCTGAAAAACTGTTTTTT
V: TRBV5-6; D: NA; J: TRBJ2-7; size: few; CDR3: CASSLDRTPNEQYF; DNA: TGTGCCAGCAGCCTCGACAGAACCCCAAACGAGCAGTACTTC
V: TRBV6-2/TRBV6-3; D: NA; J: TRBJ2-1; size: NA; CDR3: CASSPYVGPEQFF; DNA: TGTGCCAGCAGTCCGTACGTGGGTCCTGAGCAGTTCTTC
V: TRBV28; D: TRBD2; J: TRBJ2-2; size: NA; CDR3: CASSLRTGGFTGELFF; DNA: TGTGCCAGCAGTTTACGTACGGGAGGCTTTACCGGGGAGCTGTTTTTT
V: TRBV20-1; D: TRBD1; J: TRBJ2-7; size: NA; CDR3: CSASDGQGVSYEQYF; DNA: TGCAGTGCTAGCGATGGACAGGGGGTTTCCTACGAGCAGTACTTC
V: TRBV5-1; D: TRBD2; J: TRBJ2-1; size: NA; CDR3: CASSLIGGSSYNGQFF; DNA: TGCGCCAGCAGCTTGATAGGCGGGAGCTCCTACAATGGGCAGTTCTTC
V: TRBV6-1; D: NA; J: TRBJ2-2; size: many; CDR3: CASRESGRGTGELFF; DNA: TGTGCCAGCAGAGAGTCCGGGCGGGGCACCGGGGAGCTGTTTTTT
V: TRBV12-3/TRBV12-4; D: NA; J: TRBJ2-3; size: few; CDR3: CASSFLPSQASDTQYF; DNA: TGTGCCAGCAGTTTCCTCCCTAGCCAGGCGTCGGATACGCAGTATTTT
V: TRBV12-3/TRBV12-4; D: NA; J: TRBJ1-2; size: few; CDR3: CASSSGRALYGYTF; DNA: TGTGCCAGCAGTAGCGGCAGGGCCCTTTATGGCTACACCTTC
V: TRBV7-8; D: TRBD1; J: TRBJ2-7; size: NA; CDR3: CASSLNRDSLTYEQYF; DNA: TGTGCCAGCAGCTTAAACCGGGACAGCCTCACCTACGAGCAGTACTTC